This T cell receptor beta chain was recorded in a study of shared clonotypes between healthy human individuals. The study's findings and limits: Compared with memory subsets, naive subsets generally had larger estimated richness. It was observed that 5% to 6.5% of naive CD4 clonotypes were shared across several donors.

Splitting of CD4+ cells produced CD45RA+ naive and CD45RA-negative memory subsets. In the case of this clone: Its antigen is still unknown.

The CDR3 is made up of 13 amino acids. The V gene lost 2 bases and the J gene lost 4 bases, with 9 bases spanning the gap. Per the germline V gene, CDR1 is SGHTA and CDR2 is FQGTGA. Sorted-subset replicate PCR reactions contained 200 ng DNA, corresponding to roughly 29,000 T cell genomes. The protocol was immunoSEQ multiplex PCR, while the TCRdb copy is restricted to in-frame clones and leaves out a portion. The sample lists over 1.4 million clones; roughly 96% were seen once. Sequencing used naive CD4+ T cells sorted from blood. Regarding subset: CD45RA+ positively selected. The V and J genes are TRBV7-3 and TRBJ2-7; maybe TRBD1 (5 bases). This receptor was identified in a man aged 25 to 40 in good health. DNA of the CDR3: TGTGCCAGCAGCTTAGACAGACCGTACGAGCAGTACTTC. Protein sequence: CASSLDRPYEQYF.